These 14 T cell receptor beta chains were all obtained from the same sample, sequenced in a study of T cells after yellow fever vaccination. TCRdb fed the 5' RACE reads into MiXCR, producing one record per CDR3 protein. The sample carries around 350,000 distinct CDR3 sequences, under 14% recorded once. The material was PBMCs, obtained on the day of the first yellow fever vaccination. The origin of the receptors is a man between 18 and 29 years old who received the YFV17D yellow fever vaccine.

This clonotype was counted only a few times. The chain uses TRBV19 and TRBJ1-2; no clear D. The CDR3 sequence is 14 residues long. CDR1 is LNHDA and CDR2 is SQIVND in the germline V gene (reference sequence). The ends were cut back, 11 bases at V and 1 base at J, with 17 bases in the middle. Here the CDR3 reads CAAHQPYLNYGYTF. In DNA form, the CDR3 reads TGTGCCGCGCACCAACCCTACCTTAACTATGGCTACACCTTC.

This clonotype was seen a few times. This chain uses TRBV7-9 with TRBJ1-2; weak D call: TRBD1 (6 bases). The length of the CDR3 is 15 residues. V lost 7 bases, J lost 7 bases, and 22 bases lay in between. Germline V lookup: CDR1 SEHNR, CDR2 FQNEAQ (reference sequence). As DNA, the CDR3 is TGTGCCAGCAACTTCGGTAACAGGGCTGCTTCTGGCTACACCTTC. Its protein product is CASNFGNRAASGYTF. The full variable domain, completed using reference TRBV7-9 and TRBJ1-2, is DTGVSQNPRHKITKRGQNVTFRCDPISEHNRLYWYRQTLGQGPEFLTYFQNEAQLEKSRLLSDRFSAERPKGSFSTLEIQRTEQGDSAMYLCASNFGNRAASGYTFGSGTRLTVV.

The DNA of the CDR3 is TGTGCCAGCAGTATGGACAAGAACACTGAAGCTTTCTTT. As protein: CASSMDKNTEAFF. This chain links TRBV6-4 with TRBJ1-1; TRBD1 might be the D (5 bases). V lost 5 bases to trimming and J lost 1 base, with 8 bases between them. This CDR3 contains 13 residues. The germline V gene encodes CDR1 MRHNA and CDR2 SNTAGT.

This rearrangement joins TRBV24-1 to TRBJ2-2; weak D call: TRBD2 (5 bases). Trimming left V 4 bases short and J 0 bases short, with 11 bases between. Germline values: CDR1 KGHDR, CDR2 SFDVKD. The CDR3 covers 16 residues. The CDR3 protein is CATSDADWPNTGELFF. For the CDR3, the DNA is TGTGCCACCAGTGACGCGGACTGGCCGAACACCGGGGAGCTGTTTTTT.

The J gene is TRBJ2-5, the V gene TRBV19; TRBD2 matches at 13 bases. J gave up 1 base and V 3 bases, and 2 bases lay outside the gene matches. CDR3 length: 16 amino acids. Germline CDR1 is LNHDA and CDR2 is SQIVND (reference sequence). In nucleotides, the CDR3 is TGTGCCAGTAGTATCCGACTAGCGGGGGGCCAAGAGACCCAGTACTTC. It codes for CASSIRLAGGQETQYF.

The count of this clonotype is one. The J gene is TRBJ2-3, the V gene TRBV5-1; 8 bases line up with TRBD1. CDR1 and CDR2 from the germline V gene are SGHRS and YFSETQ. The V gene end was trimmed by 4 bases and the J gene end by 4 bases; junction bases not matched to a gene: 11. The CDR3 loop spans 16 amino acids. CDR3 bases: TGCGCCAGCAGCCTAGGACAGGGTCCCGGAGCAGATACGCAGTATTTT. This codes for CASSLGQGPGADTQYF.

This clonotype has a handful of counts. The chain is built from TRBV4-1 and TRBJ2-5; possible D gene TRBD2, 6 bases. V was clipped by 3 bases and J by 3 bases, with 14 bases between them. CDR3 length: 15 residues. The germline V gene encodes CDR1 MGHRA and CDR2 YSYEKL. The CDR3 protein is CASSQRGLLKETQYF. CDR3 sequence (DNA): TGCGCCAGCAGCCAGAGGGGACTGTTGAAAGAGACCCAGTACTTC.

This clonotype has only a few counts. V and J are TRBV12-3 or TRBV12-4 and TRBJ2-3, with 11 bases fitting TRBD1. V was clipped by 2 bases and J by 6 bases; unmatched bases: 7. The CDR3 has 16 residues. The CDR3 loop reads CASSLKDRGQSDTQYF. For the CDR3, the DNA is TGTGCCAGCAGTTTAAAGGACAGGGGGCAATCGGATACGCAGTATTTT.

This clonotype has a count of ten or more. V and J are TRBV7-2 and TRBJ1-5; possible D gene TRBD1, 6 bases. V was clipped by 4 bases and J by 5 bases, with 12 bases between them. This CDR3 comprises 14 residues. Germline-derived CDR1 and CDR2 are SGHTA and FQGNSA. CDR3 amino acids: CASSSSTGYQPQHF. Written as DNA, the CDR3 is TGTGCCAGCAGCTCGTCGACAGGCTATCAGCCCCAGCATTTT.

The J gene is TRBJ2-2, the V gene TRBV11-1; 8 bases fit TRBD1. The CDR3 sequence is 19 residues long. The germline CDR1 and CDR2 sequences are SGHAT and FQDESV (reference sequence). V trimming: 0 bases; J trimming: 5 bases; junction bases outside the gene matches: 14. The CDR3 DNA reads as TGTGCCAGCAGCTTAGCAACCTACAGGGGGAGAAGAGAAACCGGGGAGCTGTTTTTT. Amino acid sequence: CASSLATYRGRRETGELFF.

The chain links TRBV9 to TRBJ1-3; D is unresolved. V lost 0 bases and J 0 bases, leaving 10 bases between the germline ends. The CDR3 is 16 amino acids. CDR1 and CDR2 from the germline V gene are SGDLS and YYNGEE. The CDR3 DNA reads as TGTGCCAGCAGCGTAGTGGGTTCAGGCTCTGGAAACACCATATATTTT. This translates into CASSVVGSGSGNTIYF.

A few counts support this clonotype. The V gene is TRBV10-3, the J gene TRBJ2-3; TRBD2 agrees at 8 bases. The CDR3 has 16 amino acids. Germline V gene data show CDR1 as ENHRY and CDR2 as SYGVKD. V shed 5 bases, J shed 3 bases, and the junction held 10 bases outside the gene matches. CDR3 loop: CAISPRTGTSTDTQYF. DNA for the CDR3: TGTGCCATCAGTCCCCGAACCGGGACTAGTACAGATACGCAGTATTTT.

This clonotype was seen ten or more times. This chain connects TRBV5-1 to TRBJ2-4; D is perhaps TRBD1 (5 bases). This CDR3 spans 14 amino acids. Germline CDR1 and CDR2: SGHRS and YFSETQ. Trimming shortened V by 0 bases and J by 9 bases, and 13 bases separated the two germline ends. The CDR3 spells CASSLVGANPIQYF. DNA for the CDR3: TGCGCCAGCAGCTTGGTAGGGGCTAATCCCATTCAGTACTTC. The entire variable domain, with the rest obtained from reference TRBV5-1 and TRBJ2-4, is as follows: KAGVTQTPRYLIKTRGQQVTLSCSPISGHRSVSWYQQTPGQGLQFLFEYFSETQRNKGNFPGRFSGRQFSNSRSEMNVSTLELGDSALYLCASSLVGANPIQYFGAGTRLSVL.

This clonotype occurred once. The junction differs from germline at one of its ends, possibly a read error. The V gene is TRBV7-7, the J gene TRBJ2-5; tentative D call: TRBD2 (6 bases). The CDR3 spans 15 residues. Per the germline V gene, CDR1 is SSHAT and CDR2 is FNYEAQ (reference sequence). The CDR3 DNA reads TGTACCAGCAGCCCAAGCCGGGACTCCCAAGAGACCCAGTACTTC. It translates to CTSSPSRDSQETQYF.